A selection of T cell receptor beta chains follows, all from one sample in a study of blood T cell repertoires in COVID-19. Using immunoSEQ multiplex PCR, the repertoire was profiled, and TCRdb retains in-frame clones only, with some absent. The profile shows fewer than 35,000 clones, about nine tenths of them singletons. Sequencing used peripheral blood. These receptors came from a human donor with active COVID-19. The donor label of this sample is uncertain. Each CDR3 is given with its conserved first and last residue. The D gene is left open where the match is weak. The size field is filled for only some rows; it gives once, few, many or a size class.

j_call d_call clone_size v_call cdr3_nt cdr3_aa
TRBJ1-4 TRBD1 . TRBV18 TGTGCCAGCTCACCACCAGGACAGGGCCTTAATGAAAAACTGTTTTTT CASSPPGQGLNEKLFF
TRBJ2-3 . . TRBV7-2 TGTGCCAGCAGCTTAGGAGCCCCTGATACGCAGTATTTT CASSLGAPDTQYF
TRBJ1-2 TRBD1 . TRBV27 TGTGCCAGCAGTCGCCTGGGACAGTACTATGGCTACACCTTC CASSRLGQYYGYTF
TRBJ2-7 TRBD1 . TRBV5-1 TGCGCCAGCAGCTTGGTATCCGGGACAGATTCCTACGAGCAGTACTTC CASSLVSGTDSYEQYF
TRBJ1-2 . . TRBV7-2 TGTGCCAGCAGCTCGCTGCCGACAGCCTACTTAAACTATGGCTACACCTTC CASSSLPTAYLNYGYTF
TRBJ2-7 TRBD2 . TRBV6-5 TGTGCCAGCAGTTATACTAGCGGTTTGTACGAGCAGTACTTC CASSYTSGLYEQYF
TRBJ1-6 . . TRBV4-1 TGCGCCAGCAGCCAAGAAGGGTCGAGTGACAGCTTTAATTCACCCCTCCACTTT CASSQEGSSDSFNSPLHF
TRBJ2-2 TRBD1 . TRBV7-9 TGTGCCAGCAGCGCTCGGACAGGGATCTACACCGGGGAGCTGTTTTTT CASSARTGIYTGELFF
TRBJ1-5 . . TRBV9 TGTGCCAGCAGCGTAGACGGTGCGAATCAGCCCCAGCATTTT CASSVDGANQPQHF
TRBJ2-2 TRBD1 few TRBV27 TGTGCCAGCAGTTGGACAGGGGGGAGCACCGGGGAGCTGTTTTTT CASSWTGGSTGELFF
TRBJ1-1 TRBD1 . TRBV10-1 TGCGCCACCTCTACGGACAGGGGGCTAGTGAAGGCTTTCTTT CATSTDRGLVKAFF
TRBJ2-3 . . TRBV6-5 TGTGCCAGTAATTTCAACGGGGAGAATACGCAGTATTTT CASNFNGENTQYF
TRBJ2-2 TRBD2 . TRBV25-1 TGTGCCAGCAACCCTTGGGAGGGAGACCCGAACACCGGGGAGCTGTTTTTT CASNPWEGDPNTGELFF
TRBJ2-7 TRBD1 . TRBV7-2 TGTGCCAGCAGCCCCGGGACAGGGGGCAACGAGCAGTACTTC CASSPGTGGNEQYF
TRBJ2-1 TRBD2 once TRBV15 TGTGCCACCAGCAGAATGGTCCGACTAGCGGGAGCCAATGAGCAGTTCTTC CATSRMVRLAGANEQFF
TRBJ1-2 TRBD1 . TRBV19 TGTGCCAGTAGTATAGCAGGGACAGAGACCTTCTATGGCTACACCTTC CASSIAGTETFYGYTF
TRBJ2-7 TRBD1 once TRBV27 TGTGCCAGCAGTTTAGTCGGACAGGCTTTCTACGAGCAGTACTTC CASSLVGQAFYEQYF
TRBJ2-1 . . TRBV10-1 TGCGCCAGCAGTGAGGGACAGAGCTCCTACAATGAGCAGTTCTTC CASSEGQSSYNEQFF
TRBJ2-3 TRBD2 . TRBV24-1 TGTGCCACCAGTCCTAAGGGACTAGCGGGAGATACGCAGTATTTT CATSPKGLAGDTQYF
TRBJ2-1 . . TRBV7-2 TGTGCCAGCAGTACTGACTCCAATGAGCAGTTCTTC CASSTDSNEQFF
TRBJ2-3 TRBD2 . TRBV12-5 TGTGCTTCTCGGGGGGACTTGCTAGATACGCAGTATTTT CASRGDLLDTQYF
TRBJ2-2 . few TRBV7-8 TGTGCCAGCAGCCGGGACTGGGGTACCGGGGAGCTGTTTTTT CASSRDWGTGELFF
TRBJ2-3 . . TRBV28 TGTGCCAGCAGTTTAGGGCAGTTCAGGCGAAGCTTCACAGATACGCAGTATTTT CASSLGQFRRSFTDTQYF
TRBJ1-5 . . TRBV19 TGTGCCAGTAGTATAGGGGACTATAGCAATCAGCCCCAGCATTTT CASSIGDYSNQPQHF
TRBJ1-2 . . TRBV24-1 TGTGCCACCAAACTCCAGACAGACAACACGAACTATGGCTACACCTTC CATKLQTDNTNYGYTF
TRBJ2-6 TRBD1 . TRBV10-3 TGTGCCATCAGTGGTGGGACAGGAACCCGGGGAGGGGCCAACGTCCTGACTTTC CAISGGTGTRGGANVLTF
TRBJ2-7 . . TRBV10-1 TGCGCCAGCAGTGAGCGGCAAAGACAGCCATACGAGCAGTACTTC CASSERQRQPYEQYF
TRBJ2-1 TRBD2 . TRBV5-1 TGCGCCAGCAGCCTCCTGACTAGCGGACACAATGAGCAGTTCTTC CASSLLTSGHNEQFF
TRBJ2-5 . large TRBV27 TGTGCCAGCAGTTTCCGGGACACATTCCAAGAGACCCAGTACTTC CASSFRDTFQETQYF
TRBJ1-2 TRBD1 . TRBV2 TGTGCCAGCCGGGACAGGGGCCCCGGGGGCTATGGCTACACCTTC CASRDRGPGGYGYTF
TRBJ1-2 TRBD1 once TRBV10-3 TGTGCCACCCGGGGACAGGGGGCGGGTTCCCCCGCGTATGGCTACACCTTC CATRGQGAGSPAYGYTF
TRBJ2-3 . . TRBV27 TGTGCCAGCAGCCCATCAATGGCTAGCACAGATACGCAGTATTTT CASSPSMASTDTQYF
TRBJ2-7 . once TRBV7-2 TGTGCCAGCAGCTTAGCGCTAACTAGCCACGGGGAGCAGTACTTC CASSLALTSHGEQYF
TRBJ2-3 . . TRBV4-2 TGTGCCAGCAGCCAAGAGGCCCAACTAGCTATCACAGATACGCAGTATTTT CASSQEAQLAITDTQYF
TRBJ2-2 . . TRBV5-1 TGCGCCACCCGGACAGAGAACACCGGGGAGCTGTTTTTT CATRTENTGELFF
TRBJ1-1 . . TRBV28 TGTGCCAGCAGTTTAGGAGGAAACACTGAAGCTTTCTTT CASSLGGNTEAFF
TRBJ1-3 . . TRBV7-2 TGTGCCAGCAGCTTGGCAGGGACTTCTGGAAACACCATATATTTT CASSLAGTSGNTIYF
TRBJ2-1 . . TRBV4-3 TGCGCCAGCAGCCAAGATCACGGCTCCTACAATGAGCAGTTCTTC CASSQDHGSYNEQFF
TRBJ1-1 TRBD1 . TRBV15 TGTGCCACCAGCAGAGATACAGGGGGCGCAGAGGACACTGAAGCTTTCTTT CATSRDTGGAEDTEAFF
TRBJ1-6 TRBD1 . TRBV10-1 TGCGCCAGCGGGACAGATAATTCACCCCTCCACTTT CASGTDNSPLHF
TRBJ1-5 . . TRBV12-3/TRBV12-4 TGTGCCAGCAGTTTGGGGAGGGTGAGAGCCCAGCATTTT CASSLGRVRAQHF
TRBJ1-1 . once TRBV23-1 TGCGCCAGCGGTGGGCCAGGGGCTAAGAACACTGAAGCTTTCTTT CASGGPGAKNTEAFF
TRBJ2-7 TRBD1 . TRBV2 TGTGCCGCAGTACAGGGGGCCTCCTACGAGCAGTACTTC CAAVQGASYEQYF
TRBJ2-2 TRBD2 . TRBV4-3 TGCGCCAGCAGCCAATCCCCGGGGGGGGCCGGGGAGCTGTTTTTT CASSQSPGGAGELFF
TRBJ1-2 . . TRBV12-3/TRBV12-4 TGTGCCAGCGCCTACCCGAACTATGGCTACACCTTC CASAYPNYGYTF
TRBJ1-6 . . TRBV6-6 TGTGCCAGCAGTTACATCGGGAGGGGGGGAAATTCACCCCTCCACTTT CASSYIGRGGNSPLHF
TRBJ2-7 TRBD1 . TRBV27 TGTGCCAGCAGCCAACAGGGGGCATGGTCCTACGAGCAGTACTTC CASSQQGAWSYEQYF
TRBJ2-1 TRBD2 . TRBV6-2/TRBV6-3 TGTGCCAGCAGCCTAGCGGGGGCGCATTCCAATGAGCAGTTCTTC CASSLAGAHSNEQFF
TRBJ2-7 . few TRBV5-4 TGTGCCAGCAGCTTGGAATCCTCCAGCTCCTACGAGCAGTACTTC CASSLESSSSYEQYF
TRBJ2-3 . once TRBV4-3 TGCGCCAGCAGCGGGGGTGGAGGGGGCGGCACAGATACGCAGTATTTT CASSGGGGGGTDTQYF
TRBJ1-5 . . TRBV19 TGTGCCAGTCATACCGGGACAACCCTTCTCAATCAGCCCCAGCATTTT CASHTGTTLLNQPQHF
TRBJ2-7 . . TRBV10-3 TGTGCCGTCGGGGACGAGCAGTACTTC CAVGDEQYF
TRBJ1-4 TRBD1 . TRBV5-1 TGCGCCAGCAGCGGGACAGGATATGAAAAACTGTTTTTT CASSGTGYEKLFF
TRBJ2-5 TRBD1 . TRBV27 TGTGCCAGCAGTTTATACCCTGGGACAGCCCAAGAGACCCAGTACTTC CASSLYPGTAQETQYF
TRBJ2-2 TRBD2 once TRBV6-5 TGTGCCAGCAGTTACTCGACTAGCGGGACCGGGGAGCTGTTTTTT CASSYSTSGTGELFF
TRBJ2-7 TRBD2 . TRBV7-2 TGTGCCAGCAGTCTTGGGCAAGTTGGACTAGCGGGAGGATTCAACGAGCAGTACTTC CASSLGQVGLAGGFNEQYF
TRBJ1-5 . . TRBV30 TGTGCCTGGAGCCAAGGGGTCAATCAGCCCCAGCATTTT CAWSQGVNQPQHF
TRBJ2-7 . . TRBV10-3 TGTGCCATCAGTGGGGGGCCAGGCGAGCAGTACTTC CAISGGPGEQYF
TRBJ2-3 . . TRBV7-9 TGTGCCAGCAGCTTTACAGGAAGCACAGATACGCAGTATTTT CASSFTGSTDTQYF
TRBJ2-1 TRBD2 . TRBV4-3 TGCGCCAGCAGCCAAGATCCCGGACTAGCGGCCCTGAATGAGCAGTTCTTC CASSQDPGLAALNEQFF